These T cell receptor beta chains were read from a single sample in a study of shared clonotypes between healthy human individuals. Repertoires were generated with immunoSEQ multiplex PCR, while TCRdb's copy carries only in-frame clones and drops some. The sample lists over 2 million clones, 85% to 95% occurring once. Sequencing used naive CD4+ T cells sorted from blood. These receptors were collected from a man between 18 and 29 years old in good health. Each CDR3 is given without its conserved first and last residue. Each record gives: J gene, V gene, CDR3 protein.

>TRBJ1-1|TRBV6-1
ASLNRAAGRTEAF
>TRBJ2-7|TRBV23-1
ASSSIGGRRYEQY
>TRBJ2-5|TRBV5-4
ASSLADRSPIETQY
>-|TRBV25-1
ASSEFPHQGSSYEQY
>TRBJ1-1|TRBV28
ASSLYSLNTEAF
>TRBJ1-2|TRBV15
ATSRGDRDDGYT
>TRBJ2-7|TRBV14
ASSQARTARKY
>TRBJ1-1|TRBV10-3
AISESGGRVNTEAF
>TRBJ2-6|TRBV5-4
ASSLQGPGANVLT
>TRBJ2-7|TRBV18
ASSSQVYEQY
>TRBJ1-5|TRBV19
ASGYGGGNQPQH
>TRBJ2-2|TRBV27
ASSIGQGWLAGELF
>TRBJ1-3|TRBV11-2
ASSRGLFTSGNTIY
>TRBJ2-7|TRBV25-1
ASSGGGRQY
>TRBJ1-1|TRBV29-1
SVGSLGAEAF
>TRBJ2-7|TRBV2
ASRADRGAEYEQY
>TRBJ1-2|TRBV18
ASSPGGQAVYGYT
>TRBJ2-2|TRBV6-5
ASSYGGGTGELF
>TRBJ1-5|TRBV30
AWSVGHNQPQH
>TRBJ2-1|TRBV4-3
ASSPTMQWNEQF
>TRBJ1-5|TRBV5-1
ASSLSHRPDVNQPQH
>TRBJ2-5|TRBV30
AWSPGTSGAQY
>TRBJ1-2|TRBV11-2
ASSLVRGGGGYT
>TRBJ1-2|TRBV4-3
ASSQERSFGYT
>TRBJ1-6|TRBV30
AWSVSHSRVSPLH
>TRBJ1-1|TRBV25-1
ASSEGAGLSGTEAF
>TRBJ1-6|TRBV5-8
ASSGGSLPNNSPLH
>TRBJ2-1|TRBV19
ASSMSSGVKYNEQF
>TRBJ1-1|TRBV10-3
AISDRENTEAF
>TRBJ2-7|TRBV7-2
ASSFAASGSYEQY
>TRBJ1-1|TRBV5-1
ASSSGQGNTEAF
>TRBJ1-1|TRBV6-6
ASKGPNTEAF
>TRBJ2-1|TRBV7-2
ASSPGGSYNEQF
>TRBJ2-7|TRBV6-5
ASSPSGLGLYEQY
>TRBJ2-2|TRBV19
ASSRLAGGSGELF
>TRBJ2-7|TRBV5-1
ASSERNTYEQY
>TRBJ1-2|TRBV10-3
AISESERQDYGYT
>TRBJ1-1|TRBV19
ASSIGQVNTEAF
>TRBJ2-2|TRBV27
ASSLFGSGGELF
>TRBJ2-1|TRBV12-5
ASGFETSAQF
>TRBJ2-2|TRBV12-5
ASGLGTGSGELF
>TRBJ2-7|TRBV14
ASSQDRIPYEQY
>TRBJ1-1|TRBV30
AWSNVGHSNTEAF
>TRBJ1-3|TRBV2
ASRQTGNTIY
>TRBJ2-1|TRBV25-1
ASSDIRRVGQF
>TRBJ2-2|TRBV6-6
ASRTTATNTGELF
>TRBJ1-1|TRBV6-6
ASSQLMAEAF
>TRBJ1-5|TRBV7-2
ASSLGRDSNQPQH
>TRBJ1-6|TRBV30
AWRRDRGNSPLH
>TRBJ2-3|TRBV30
AWSSSGLATDTQY
>TRBJ2-7|TRBV4-1
ASSRELATFSYEQY